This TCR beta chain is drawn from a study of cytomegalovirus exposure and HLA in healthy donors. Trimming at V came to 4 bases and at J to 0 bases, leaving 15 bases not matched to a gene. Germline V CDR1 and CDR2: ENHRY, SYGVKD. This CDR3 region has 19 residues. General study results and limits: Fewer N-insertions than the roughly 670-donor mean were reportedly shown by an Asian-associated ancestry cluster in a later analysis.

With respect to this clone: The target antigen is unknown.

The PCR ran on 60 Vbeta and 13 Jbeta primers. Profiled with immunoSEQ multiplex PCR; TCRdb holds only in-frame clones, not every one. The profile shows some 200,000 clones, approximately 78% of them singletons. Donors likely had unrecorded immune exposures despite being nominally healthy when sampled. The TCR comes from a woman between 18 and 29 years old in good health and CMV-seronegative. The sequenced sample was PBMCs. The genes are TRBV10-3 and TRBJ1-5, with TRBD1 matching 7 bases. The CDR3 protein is CAISGGTGASPISNQPQHF. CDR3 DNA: TGTGCCATCAGTGGGGGAACAGGGGCGTCCCCTATTAGCAATCAGCCCCAGCATTTT.